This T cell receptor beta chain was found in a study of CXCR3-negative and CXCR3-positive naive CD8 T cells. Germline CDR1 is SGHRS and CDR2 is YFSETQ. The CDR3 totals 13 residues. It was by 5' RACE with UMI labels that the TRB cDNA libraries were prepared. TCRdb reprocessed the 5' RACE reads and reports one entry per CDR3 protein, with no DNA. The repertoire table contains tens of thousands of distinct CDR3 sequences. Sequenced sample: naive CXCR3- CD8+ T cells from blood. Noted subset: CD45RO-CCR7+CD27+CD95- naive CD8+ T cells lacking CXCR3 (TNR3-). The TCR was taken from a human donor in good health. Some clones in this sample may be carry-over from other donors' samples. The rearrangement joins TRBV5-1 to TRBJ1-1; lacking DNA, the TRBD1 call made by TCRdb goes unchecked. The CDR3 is CASSSLRGPEAFF.